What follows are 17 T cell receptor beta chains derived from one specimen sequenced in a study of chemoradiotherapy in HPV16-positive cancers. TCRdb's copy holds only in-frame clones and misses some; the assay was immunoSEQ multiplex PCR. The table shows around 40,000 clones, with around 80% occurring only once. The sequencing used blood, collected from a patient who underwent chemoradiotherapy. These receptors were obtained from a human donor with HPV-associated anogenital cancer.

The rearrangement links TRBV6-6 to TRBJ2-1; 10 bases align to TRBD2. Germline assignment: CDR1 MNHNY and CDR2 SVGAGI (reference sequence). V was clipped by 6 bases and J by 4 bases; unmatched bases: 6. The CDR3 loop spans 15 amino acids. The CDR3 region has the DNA TGTGCCAGCAGGCCTACTAGCGGGGCGTACAATGAGCAGTTCTTC. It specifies CASRPTSGAYNEQFF.

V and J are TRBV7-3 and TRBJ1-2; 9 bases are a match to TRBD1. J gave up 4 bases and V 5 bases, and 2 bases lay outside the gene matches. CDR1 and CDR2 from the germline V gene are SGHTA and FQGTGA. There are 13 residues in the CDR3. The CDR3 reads CASSGGQGYGYTF. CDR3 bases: TGTGCCAGCAGCGGGGGACAGGGCTATGGCTACACCTTC.

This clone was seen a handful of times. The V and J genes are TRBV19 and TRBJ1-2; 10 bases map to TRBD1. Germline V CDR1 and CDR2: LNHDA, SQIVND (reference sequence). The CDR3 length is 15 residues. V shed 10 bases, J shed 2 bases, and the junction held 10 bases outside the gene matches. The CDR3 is CATRDRGTNNYGYTF. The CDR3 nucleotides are TGTGCCACCCGGGACAGGGGAACCAACAACTATGGCTACACCTTC.

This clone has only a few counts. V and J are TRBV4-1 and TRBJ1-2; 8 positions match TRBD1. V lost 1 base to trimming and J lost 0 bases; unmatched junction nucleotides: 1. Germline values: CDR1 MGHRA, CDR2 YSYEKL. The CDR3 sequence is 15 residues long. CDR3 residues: CASSQATGANYGYTF. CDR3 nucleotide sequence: TGCGCCAGCAGCCAAGCGACAGGGGCTAACTATGGCTACACCTTC.

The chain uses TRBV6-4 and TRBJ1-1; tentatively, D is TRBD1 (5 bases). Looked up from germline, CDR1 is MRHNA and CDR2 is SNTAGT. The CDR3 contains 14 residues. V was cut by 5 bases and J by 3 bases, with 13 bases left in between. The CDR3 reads CASSFSGGDTEAFF. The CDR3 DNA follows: TGTGCCAGCAGTTTCTCCGGAGGGGACACTGAAGCTTTCTTT.

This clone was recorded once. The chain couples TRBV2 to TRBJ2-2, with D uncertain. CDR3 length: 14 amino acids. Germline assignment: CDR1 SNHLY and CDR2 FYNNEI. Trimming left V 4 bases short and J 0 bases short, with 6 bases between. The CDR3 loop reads CASSARANTGELFF. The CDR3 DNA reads TGTGCCAGCAGTGCTAGGGCGAACACCGGGGAGCTGTTTTTT.

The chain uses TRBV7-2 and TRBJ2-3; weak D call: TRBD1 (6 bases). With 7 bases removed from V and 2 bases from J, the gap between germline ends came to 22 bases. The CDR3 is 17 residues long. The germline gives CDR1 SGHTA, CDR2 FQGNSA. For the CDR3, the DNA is TGTGCCAGCACCGACCCTACAGGGCTAGACTTCACAGATACGCAGTATTTT. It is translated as CASTDPTGLDFTDTQYF.

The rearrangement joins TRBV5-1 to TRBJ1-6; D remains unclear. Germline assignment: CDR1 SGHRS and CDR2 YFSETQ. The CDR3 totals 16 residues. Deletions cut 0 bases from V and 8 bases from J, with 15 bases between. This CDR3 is CASSLGVGSGYSPLHF. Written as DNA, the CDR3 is TGCGCCAGCAGCTTGGGTGTTGGCAGCGGTTATTCACCCCTCCACTTT. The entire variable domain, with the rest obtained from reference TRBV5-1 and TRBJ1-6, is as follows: KAGVTQTPRYLIKTRGQQVTLSCSPISGHRSVSWYQQTPGQGLQFLFEYFSETQRNKGNFPGRFSGRQFSNSRSEMNVSTLELGDSALYLCASSLGVGSGYSPLHFGNGTRLTVT.

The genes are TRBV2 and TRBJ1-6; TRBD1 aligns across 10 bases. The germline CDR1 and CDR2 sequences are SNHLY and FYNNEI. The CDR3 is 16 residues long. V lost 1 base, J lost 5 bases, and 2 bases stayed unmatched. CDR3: CASSEEGQGNNSPLHF. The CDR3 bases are TGTGCCAGCAGTGAAGAGGGACAGGGGAATAATTCACCCCTCCACTTT. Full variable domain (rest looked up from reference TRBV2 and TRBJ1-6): EPEVTQTPSHQVTQMGQEVILRCVPISNHLYFYWYRQILGQKVEFLVSFYNNEISEKSEIFDDQFSVERPDGSNFTLKIRSTKLEDSAMYFCASSEEGQGNNSPLHFGNGTRLTVT.

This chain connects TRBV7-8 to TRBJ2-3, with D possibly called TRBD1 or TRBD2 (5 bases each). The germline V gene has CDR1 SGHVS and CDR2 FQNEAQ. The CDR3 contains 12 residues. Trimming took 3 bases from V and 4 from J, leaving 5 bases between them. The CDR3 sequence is CASSLGADTQYF. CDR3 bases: TGTGCCAGCAGCTTGGGGGCAGATACGCAGTATTTT.

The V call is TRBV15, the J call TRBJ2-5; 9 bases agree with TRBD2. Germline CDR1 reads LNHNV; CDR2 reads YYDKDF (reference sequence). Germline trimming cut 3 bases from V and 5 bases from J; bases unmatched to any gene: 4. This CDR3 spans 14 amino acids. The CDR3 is CATSRRGGWETQYF. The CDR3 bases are TGTGCCACCAGCAGGCGGGGGGGCTGGGAGACCCAGTACTTC.

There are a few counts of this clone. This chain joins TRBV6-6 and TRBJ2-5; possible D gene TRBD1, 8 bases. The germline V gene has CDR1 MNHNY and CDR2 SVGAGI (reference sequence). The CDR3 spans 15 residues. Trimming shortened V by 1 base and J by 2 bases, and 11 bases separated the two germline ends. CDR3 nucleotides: TGTGCCAGCAGTTACTACAGGGGGGGGCAAGAGACCCAGTACTTC. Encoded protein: CASSYYRGGQETQYF.

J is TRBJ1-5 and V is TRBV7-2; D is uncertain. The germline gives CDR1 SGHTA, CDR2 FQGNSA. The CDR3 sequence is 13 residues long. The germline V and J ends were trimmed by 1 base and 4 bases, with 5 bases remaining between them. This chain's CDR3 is CASSLGENQPQHF. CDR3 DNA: TGTGCCAGCAGCTTAGGGGAAAATCAGCCCCAGCATTTT. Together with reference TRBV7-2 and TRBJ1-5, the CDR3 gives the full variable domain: GAGVSQSPSNKVTEKGKDVELRCDPISGHTALYWYRQSLGQGLEFLIYFQGNSAPDKSGLPSDRFSAERTGGSVSTLTIQRTQQEDSAVYLCASSLGENQPQHFGDGTRLSIL.

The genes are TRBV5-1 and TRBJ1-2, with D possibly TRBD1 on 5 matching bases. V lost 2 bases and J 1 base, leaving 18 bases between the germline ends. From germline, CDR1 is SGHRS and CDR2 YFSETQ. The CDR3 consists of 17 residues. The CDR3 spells CASSFLGGQESNYGYTF. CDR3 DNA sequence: TGCGCCAGCAGCTTTTTGGGTGGACAAGAGAGTAACTATGGCTACACCTTC.

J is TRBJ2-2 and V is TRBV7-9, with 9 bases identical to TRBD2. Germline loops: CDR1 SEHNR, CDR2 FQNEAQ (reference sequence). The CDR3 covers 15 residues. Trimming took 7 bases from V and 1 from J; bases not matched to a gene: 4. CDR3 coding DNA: TGTGCCAGCACCGGACTAGCGCAGAACACCGGGGAGCTGTTTTTT. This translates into CASTGLAQNTGELFF.

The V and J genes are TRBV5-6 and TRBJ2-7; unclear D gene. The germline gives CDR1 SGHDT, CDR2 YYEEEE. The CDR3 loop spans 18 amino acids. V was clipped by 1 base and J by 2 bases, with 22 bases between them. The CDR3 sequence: CASSLLVGPSAGAYEQYF. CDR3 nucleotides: TGTGCCAGCAGCTTGTTGGTCGGGCCGTCCGCCGGAGCCTACGAGCAGTACTTC. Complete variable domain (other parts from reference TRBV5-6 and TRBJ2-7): DAGVTQSPTHLIKTRGQQVTLRCSPKSGHDTVSWYQQALGQGPQFIFQYYEEEERQRGNFPDRFSGHQFPNYSSELNVNALLLGDSALYLCASSLLVGPSAGAYEQYFGPGTRLTVT.

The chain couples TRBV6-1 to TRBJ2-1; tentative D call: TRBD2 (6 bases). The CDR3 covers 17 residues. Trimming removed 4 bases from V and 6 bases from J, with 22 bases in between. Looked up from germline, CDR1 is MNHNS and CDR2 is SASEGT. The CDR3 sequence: CASSATRGSFRFNEQFF. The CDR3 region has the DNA TGTGCCAGCAGTGCAACCCGGGGGTCGTTCCGGTTCAATGAGCAGTTCTTC.